The clone carrying this TCR beta chain came up many times. The data were obtained in a study of regulatory T cells in long-lasting Graves disease. Study information: Newly diagnosed Graves' patients had taken antithyroid drugs under 3 months.

Between the trimmed V and J ends, which lost 5 bases and 2 bases, there was a span of 16 bases. The CDR3 is made up of 16 amino acids. From germline, CDR1 is LNHDA and CDR2 SQIVND (reference sequence). The time point was: newly diagnosed GD, antithyroid drugs for less than 3 months. PBMC-extracted RNA yielded the TCR library. Both iRepertoire HTBI primers and Arm-PCR of CDR3 regions were used to build the TCR beta libraries. TCRdb re-called the multiplex PCR reads with MiXCR, one entry per CDR3 protein. The sample yields 540,000 or so distinct CDR3 sequences, approximately 12% seen once. This same sample was also part of a study on T cells in Graves' hyperthyroidism and ophthalmopathy.

The V gene is TRBV19, the J gene TRBJ2-1; unclear D gene. The sequence came from a man younger than 45 with Graves disease. The sequenced sample was peripheral blood mononuclear cells (PBMCs), obtained at new diagnosis, from a patient treated with antithyroid drugs. The DNA for the CDR3 is TGTGCCAGTAGTCCGTTGACTTCAAATCCCTACAATGAGCAGTTCTTC. Translating it yields CASSPLTSNPYNEQFF.